This T cell receptor (beta chain) was recorded in a study of OX40 agonist ivuxolimab in advanced cancers. Across the whole study: The mean age was approximately 60 years, ranging from about 20 to 85, with less than 90% of participants male. Patients achieving partial responses numbered three: one hepatocellular carcinoma case and two cutaneous melanoma cases. Whole-study findings and limits: Dose levels from 0.1 to 3.0 mg/kg saw CD4+ and CD8+ blood T cells expand clonally by week 6.

Systemic immunosuppression or a history of autoimmune disease excluded patients. V dropped 5 bases and J dropped 3; count of bases not matched to a gene: 4. Germline V gives CDR1 MRHNA, CDR2 SNTAGT. This CDR3 has 14 amino acids. This clone has just one count. The antigen is undetermined. Clones were read by immunoSEQ multiplex PCR, and TCRdb kept only the in-frame ones, dropping some. The table has just over 95,000 clones, nearly 90% seen once; the top ten hold roughly 0.16%. The TCR sequence derives from an adult with an advanced solid tumor such as melanoma, head and neck, liver or kidney cancer. The V call is TRBV6-4, the J call TRBJ2-1; TRBD2 matches at 7 bases. The sample was CD4+ or CD8+ T cells sorted from blood, taken in a trial of the OX40 agonist ivuxolimab. CDR3 nucleotides: TGTGCCAGCAGTTCCCGGGGGGACTACAATGAGCAGTTCTTC. Its translation is CASSSRGDYNEQFF.